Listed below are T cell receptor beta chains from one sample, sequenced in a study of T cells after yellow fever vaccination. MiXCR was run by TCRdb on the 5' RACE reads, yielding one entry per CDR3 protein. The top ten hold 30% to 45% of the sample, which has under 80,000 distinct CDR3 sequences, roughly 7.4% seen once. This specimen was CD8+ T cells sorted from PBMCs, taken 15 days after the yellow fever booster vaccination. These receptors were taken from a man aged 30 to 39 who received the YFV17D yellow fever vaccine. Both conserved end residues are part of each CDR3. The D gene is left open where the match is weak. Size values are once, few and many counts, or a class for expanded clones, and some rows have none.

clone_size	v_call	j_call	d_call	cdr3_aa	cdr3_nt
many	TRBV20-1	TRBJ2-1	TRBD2	CSARVASGSDNEQFF	TGCAGTGCTAGAGTGGCTAGCGGGTCCGATAATGAGCAGTTCTTC
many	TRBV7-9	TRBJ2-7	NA	CASGRGNPEQYF	TGTGCCAGCGGGAGGGGGAACCCCGAGCAGTACTTC
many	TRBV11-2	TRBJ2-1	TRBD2	CASSLLAGLDEQFF	TGTGCCAGCAGCTTACTAGCGGGATTGGATGAGCAGTTCTTC
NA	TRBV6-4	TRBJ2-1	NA	CASTEDERSSYNEQFF	TGTGCCAGTACCGAGGATGAAAGGTCCTCCTACAATGAGCAGTTCTTC
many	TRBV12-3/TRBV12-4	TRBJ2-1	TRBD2	CASTPGLAGVGEQFF	TGTGCCAGCACCCCGGGACTAGCGGGAGTAGGGGAGCAGTTCTTC
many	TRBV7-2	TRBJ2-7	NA	CASSLADSYEQYF	TGTGCCAGCAGCTTAGCGGACAGCTACGAGCAGTACTTC
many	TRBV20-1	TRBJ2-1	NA	CSALKGVNEQFF	TGCAGTGCCCTTAAGGGGGTCAATGAGCAGTTCTTC
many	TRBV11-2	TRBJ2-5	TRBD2	CASSGTSEQETQYF	TGTGCCAGCAGCGGGACTAGCGAGCAAGAGACCCAGTACTTC
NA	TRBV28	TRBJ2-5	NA	CASSLVAGQAGTETQYF	TGTGCCAGCAGTTTAGTTGCCGGACAGGCGGGGACAGAGACCCAGTACTTC
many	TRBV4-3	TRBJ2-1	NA	CASSQGQGFGQFF	TGCGCCAGCAGCCAAGGTCAAGGCTTTGGGCAGTTCTTC
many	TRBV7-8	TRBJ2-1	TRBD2	CASSLDPTSGRTYNEQFF	TGTGCCAGCAGCTTAGACCCGACTAGCGGGAGGACCTACAATGAGCAGTTCTTC
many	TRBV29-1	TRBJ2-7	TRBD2	CSVNKGGFGLAGAKDEQYF	TGCAGCGTTAATAAAGGGGGATTCGGGCTAGCGGGAGCAAAAGACGAGCAGTACTTC
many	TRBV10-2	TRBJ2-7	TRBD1	CASSGETGVAEQYF	TGCGCCAGCAGTGGTGAGACAGGGGTCGCCGAGCAGTACTTC
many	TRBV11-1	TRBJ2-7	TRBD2	CASSPGTSGALSSYEQYF	TGTGCCAGCAGCCCCGGGACTAGCGGGGCCCTTAGCTCCTACGAGCAGTACTTC
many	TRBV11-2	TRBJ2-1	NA	CASSEGGTPFF	TGTGCCAGCAGCGAGGGGGGGACCCCGTTCTTC
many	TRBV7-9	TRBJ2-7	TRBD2	CASAIPSGTGQYF	TGTGCCAGCGCTATACCTAGCGGGACGGGGCAGTACTTC
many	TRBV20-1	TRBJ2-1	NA	CSANPGVGIHVEQFF	TGCAGTGCAAACCCAGGGGTGGGAATCCACGTTGAGCAGTTCTTC
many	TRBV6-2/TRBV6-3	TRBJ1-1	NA	CASSYLTEAFF	TGTGCCAGCAGTTACCTCACTGAAGCTTTCTTT
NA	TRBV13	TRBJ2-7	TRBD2	CASPPGREASYEQYF	TGTGCCAGCCCCCCCGGGCGGGAGGCATCCTACGAGCAGTACTTC
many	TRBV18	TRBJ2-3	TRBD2	CASSLLGLAGGPGDTQYF	TGTGCCAGCTCACTCCTCGGACTAGCGGGAGGGCCGGGAGATACGCAGTATTTT
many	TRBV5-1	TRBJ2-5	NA	CASSLMDYKETQYF	TGCGCCAGCAGCTTGATGGACTACAAAGAGACCCAGTACTTC
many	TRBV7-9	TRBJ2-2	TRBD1	CAAGTENTGELFF	TGTGCAGCTGGGACAGAGAACACCGGGGAGCTGTTTTTT
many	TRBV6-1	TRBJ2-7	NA	CASSEGGMPYEQYF	TGTGCCAGCAGTGAAGGTGGCATGCCCTACGAGCAGTACTTC
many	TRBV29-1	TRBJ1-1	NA	CSVDRAGAEAFF	TGCAGCGTTGATCGGGCGGGCGCTGAAGCTTTCTTT
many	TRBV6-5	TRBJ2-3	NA	CASSYSAGDTDTQYF	TGTGCCAGCAGTTACTCGGCAGGGGACACAGATACGCAGTATTTT
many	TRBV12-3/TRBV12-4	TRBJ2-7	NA	CASSLSQDYEQYF	TGTGCCAGCAGTTTATCACAGGACTACGAGCAGTACTTC
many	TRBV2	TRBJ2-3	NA	CASSVGGRQGTKSTDTQYF	TGTGCCAGCAGTGTCGGGGGAAGACAGGGCACAAAATCCACAGATACGCAGTATTTT
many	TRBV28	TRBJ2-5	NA	CASSPPPEETQYF	TGTGCCAGCAGTCCCCCCCCCGAAGAGACCCAGTACTTC
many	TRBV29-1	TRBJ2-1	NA	CSVRALEQFF	TGCAGCGTTCGAGCGCTTGAGCAGTTCTTC
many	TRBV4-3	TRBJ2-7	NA	CASSQLRERDYEQYF	TGCGCCAGCAGCCAACTCAGGGAGCGAGACTACGAGCAGTACTTC
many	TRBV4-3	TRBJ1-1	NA	CASSQGGRQAFF	TGCGCCAGCAGCCAAGGGGGACGGCAAGCTTTCTTT
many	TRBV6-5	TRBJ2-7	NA	CASSYLEGLEQYF	TGTGCCAGCAGTTACCTCGAGGGCTTGGAGCAGTACTTC
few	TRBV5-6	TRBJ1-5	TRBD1	CASSSSETGHQPQHF	TGTGCCAGCAGCTCCTCGGAGACAGGGCATCAGCCCCAGCATTTT
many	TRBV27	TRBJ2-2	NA	CASSTHTGELFF	TGTGCCAGCAGTACGCATACCGGGGAGCTGTTTTTT
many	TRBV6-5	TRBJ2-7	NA	CASSYDTAYEQYF	TGTGCCAGCAGTTACGACACCGCCTACGAGCAGTACTTC
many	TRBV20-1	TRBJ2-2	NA	CSARDGKNTGELFF	TGCAGTGCTAGAGACGGGAAGAACACCGGGGAGCTGTTTTTT
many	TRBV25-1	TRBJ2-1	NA	CASYNGSSYNEQFF	TGTGCCAGCTATAACGGTAGCTCCTACAATGAGCAGTTCTTC
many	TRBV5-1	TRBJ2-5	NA	CASSFRPGETQYF	TGCGCCAGCAGCTTCCGACCCGGGGAGACCCAGTACTTC
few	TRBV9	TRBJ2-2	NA	CASKEGGGTGELFF	TGTGCCAGCAAGGAAGGCGGTGGCACCGGGGAGCTGTTTTTT
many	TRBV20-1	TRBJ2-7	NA	CSAPTGYEQYF	TGCAGTGCACCCACAGGTTACGAGCAGTACTTC
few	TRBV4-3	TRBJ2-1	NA	CASSHHRVLNGEQFF	TGCGCCAGCAGCCACCACAGGGTGTTGAATGGTGAGCAGTTCTTC
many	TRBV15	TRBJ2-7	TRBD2	CATSALAGALYEQYF	TGTGCCACCAGCGCACTAGCGGGAGCCCTATACGAGCAGTACTTC
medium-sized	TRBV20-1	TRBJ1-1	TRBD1	CSASWTGGMNTEAFF	TGCAGTGCTAGTTGGACAGGGGGCATGAACACTGAAGCTTTCTTT
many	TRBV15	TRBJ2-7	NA	CATSRDKGGGPVDEQYF	TGTGCCACCAGCAGAGATAAGGGCGGCGGGCCTGTGGACGAGCAGTACTTC
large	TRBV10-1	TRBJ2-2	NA	CASQAGGVTGELFF	TGCGCCAGTCAGGCGGGTGGGGTCACCGGGGAGCTGTTTTTT
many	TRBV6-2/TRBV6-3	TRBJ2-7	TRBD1	CASSYEEVRTGSYEQYF	TGTGCCAGCAGTTACGAAGAAGTCCGGACAGGGAGCTACGAGCAGTACTTC
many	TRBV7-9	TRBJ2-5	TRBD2	CASSPGLEETQYF	TGTGCCAGCAGTCCTGGACTAGAGGAGACCCAGTACTTC
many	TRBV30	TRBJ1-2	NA	CAWGIRRASYGYTF	TGTGCCTGGGGAATACGTCGGGCCAGCTATGGCTACACCTTC
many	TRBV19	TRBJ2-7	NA	CASSTGTTASYEQYF	TGTGCCAGTAGTACAGGGACAACAGCTTCCTACGAGCAGTACTTC
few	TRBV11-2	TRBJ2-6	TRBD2	CASSPWGSGASGANVLTF	TGTGCCAGCAGCCCCTGGGGTAGCGGGGCCTCTGGGGCCAACGTCCTGACTTTC
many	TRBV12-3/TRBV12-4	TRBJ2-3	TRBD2	CASSFWPSGAPNTQYF	TGTGCCAGCAGTTTTTGGCCTAGCGGGGCCCCAAATACGCAGTATTTT